The T cell receptor beta chain described here comes from a study of blood T cell repertoires in COVID-19. Study in general: COVID-19 samples collected from the United States, Italy and Spain covered acute and convalescent phases. T cells, B-cell-depleted T cells, or PBMCs supplied cDNA or gDNA.

This clone showed up just a few times. Authors' methods: The assay estimated nucleated cells by amplifying reference gene primers. Profiled with immunoSEQ multiplex PCR; TCRdb holds only in-frame clones, not every one. That table is the source of V, J and clone size, and D and trimming were worked out from the DNA. The table lists around 250,000 clones, 85% of them singletons, with 9.1% in the top ten. CDR1 and CDR2 (germline): LNHDA, SQIVND (reference sequence). The CDR3 length is 15 residues. The V end was cut by 3 bases, the J end by 7 bases, with 16 bases between. This chain uses TRBV19 with TRBJ1-5, with D unresolved. The material sequenced was PBMCs or T cells enriched from blood (not recorded which). The clonotype originates from a woman aged 45-65 years with acute COVID-19. This CDR3 is CASSIGREGYQPQHF. CDR3 nucleotide sequence: TGTGCCAGTAGTATCGGCCGAGAGGGTTACCAGCCCCAGCATTTT.